This T cell receptor beta chain was profiled in a study of blood T cell repertoires in COVID-19. TCRdb's table, derived via immunoSEQ multiplex PCR, lists solely in-frame clones and lacks some. The repertoire consists of roughly 80,000 clones, with less than 90% occurring once and the leading ten covering roughly 3.5%. Germline V gene data show CDR1 as SQVTM and CDR2 as ANQGSEA. The CDR3 sequence is 15 residues long. V dropped 4 bases and J dropped 5; count of bases not matched to a gene: 12. The chain uses TRBV29-1 and TRBJ2-5; 8 nucleotides align to TRBD2. What was sequenced was peripheral blood. The TCR was taken from a man between 50 and 59 years old with acute or convalescent COVID-19. CDR3 nucleotides: TGCAGCGTTGTAGGGCTAGCGGGCGGTAGGGAGACCCAGTACTTC. It encodes CSVVGLAGGRETQYF.